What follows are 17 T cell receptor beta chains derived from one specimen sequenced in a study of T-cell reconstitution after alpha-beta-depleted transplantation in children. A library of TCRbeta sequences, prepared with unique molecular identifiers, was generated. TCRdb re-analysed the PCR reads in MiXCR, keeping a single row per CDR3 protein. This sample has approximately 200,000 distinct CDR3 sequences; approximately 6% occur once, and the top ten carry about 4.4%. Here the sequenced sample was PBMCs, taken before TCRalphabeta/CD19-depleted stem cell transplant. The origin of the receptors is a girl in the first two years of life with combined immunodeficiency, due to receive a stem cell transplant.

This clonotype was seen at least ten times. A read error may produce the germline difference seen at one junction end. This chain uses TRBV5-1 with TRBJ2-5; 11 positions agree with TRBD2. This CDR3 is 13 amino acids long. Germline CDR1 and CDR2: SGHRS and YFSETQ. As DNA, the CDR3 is TGCGCCAGCAGCTTAACCCAGACTAGCGGGATTTCATTC. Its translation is CASSLTQTSGISF.

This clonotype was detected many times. The CDR3 loop reads CSVEPDRLDTEAFF. The DNA for the CDR3 is TGCAGCGTTGAACCGGACAGGTTGGACACTGAAGCTTTCTTT. The rearrangement links TRBV29-1 to TRBJ1-1, with TRBD1 matching over 7 bases. CDR3 length: 14 amino acids. Per the germline V gene, CDR1 is SQVTM and CDR2 is ANQGSEA. The junction had 6 bases not matched to a gene; V was cut back by 2 bases and J by 3 bases.

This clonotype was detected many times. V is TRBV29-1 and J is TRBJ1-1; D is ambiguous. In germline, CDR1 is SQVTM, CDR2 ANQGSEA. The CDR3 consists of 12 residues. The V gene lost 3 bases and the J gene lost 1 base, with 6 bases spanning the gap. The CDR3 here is CSVDRGNTEAFF. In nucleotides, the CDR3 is TGCAGCGTTGATCGGGGGAACACTGAAGCTTTCTTT.

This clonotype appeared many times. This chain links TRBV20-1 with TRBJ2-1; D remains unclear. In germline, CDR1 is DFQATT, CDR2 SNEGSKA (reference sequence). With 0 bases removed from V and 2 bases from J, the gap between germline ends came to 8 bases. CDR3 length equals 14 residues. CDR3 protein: CSARDRRTYNEQFF. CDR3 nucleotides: TGCAGTGCTAGAGATCGCCGGACCTACAATGAGCAGTTCTTC.

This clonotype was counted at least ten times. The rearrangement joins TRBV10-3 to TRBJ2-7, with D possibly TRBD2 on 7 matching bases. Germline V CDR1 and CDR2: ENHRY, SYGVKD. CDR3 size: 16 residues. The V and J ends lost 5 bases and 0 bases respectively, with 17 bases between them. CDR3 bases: TGTGCCATCAGTCCCTCGGCGGGGGCCCTCTCCTACGAGCAGTACTTC. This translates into CAISPSAGALSYEQYF.

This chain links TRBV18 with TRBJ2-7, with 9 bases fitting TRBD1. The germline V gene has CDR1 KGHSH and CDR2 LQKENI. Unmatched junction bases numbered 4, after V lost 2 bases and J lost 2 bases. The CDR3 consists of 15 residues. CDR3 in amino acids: CASSPGTGWAYEQYF. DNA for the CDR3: TGTGCCAGCTCACCAGGGACAGGGTGGGCCTACGAGCAGTACTTC. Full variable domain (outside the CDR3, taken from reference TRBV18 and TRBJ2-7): NAGVMQNPRHLVRRRGQEARLRCSPMKGHSHVYWYRQLPEEGLKFMVYLQKENIIDESGMPKERFSAEFPKEGPSILRIQQVVRGDSAAYFCASSPGTGWAYEQYFGPGTRLTVT.

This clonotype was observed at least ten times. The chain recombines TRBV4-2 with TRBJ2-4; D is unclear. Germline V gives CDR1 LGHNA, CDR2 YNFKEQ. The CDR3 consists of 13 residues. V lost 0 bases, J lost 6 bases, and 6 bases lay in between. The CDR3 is CASSQDLRNIQYF. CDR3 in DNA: TGTGCCAGCAGCCAAGATTTAAGAAACATTCAGTACTTC.

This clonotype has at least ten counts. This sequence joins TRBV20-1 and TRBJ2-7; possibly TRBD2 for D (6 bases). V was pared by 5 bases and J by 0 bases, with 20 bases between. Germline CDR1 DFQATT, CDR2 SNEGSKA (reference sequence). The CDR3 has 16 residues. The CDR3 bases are TGCAGTGCTTTCCCGTCAGTGCGACTAGACTCCTACGAGCAGTACTTC. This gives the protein CSAFPSVRLDSYEQYF.

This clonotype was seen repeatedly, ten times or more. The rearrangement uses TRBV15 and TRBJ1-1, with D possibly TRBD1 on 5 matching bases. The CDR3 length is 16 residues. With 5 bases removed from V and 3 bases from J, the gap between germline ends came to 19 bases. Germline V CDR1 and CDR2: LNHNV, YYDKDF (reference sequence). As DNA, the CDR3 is TGTGCCACCAGCCGACAGCGGGTTGGGGGACACACTGAAGCTTTCTTT. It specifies CATSRQRVGGHTEAFF.

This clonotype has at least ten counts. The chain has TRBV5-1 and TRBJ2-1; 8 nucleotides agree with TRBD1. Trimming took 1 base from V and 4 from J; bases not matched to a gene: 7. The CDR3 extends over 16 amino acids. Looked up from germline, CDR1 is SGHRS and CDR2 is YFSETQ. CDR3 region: CASSLWGQDFYNEQFF. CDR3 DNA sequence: TGCGCCAGCAGCTTGTGGGGACAGGACTTTTACAATGAGCAGTTCTTC. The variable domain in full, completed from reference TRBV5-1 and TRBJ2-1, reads KAGVTQTPRYLIKTRGQQVTLSCSPISGHRSVSWYQQTPGQGLQFLFEYFSETQRNKGNFPGRFSGRQFSNSRSEMNVSTLELGDSALYLCASSLWGQDFYNEQFFGPGTRLTVL.

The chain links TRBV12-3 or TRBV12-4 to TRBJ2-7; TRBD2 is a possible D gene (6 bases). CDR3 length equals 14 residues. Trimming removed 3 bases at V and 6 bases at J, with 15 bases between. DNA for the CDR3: TGTGCCAGCAGTTTGACAGCCCGGAGGGGCGAGCAGTACTTC. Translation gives CASSLTARRGEQYF.

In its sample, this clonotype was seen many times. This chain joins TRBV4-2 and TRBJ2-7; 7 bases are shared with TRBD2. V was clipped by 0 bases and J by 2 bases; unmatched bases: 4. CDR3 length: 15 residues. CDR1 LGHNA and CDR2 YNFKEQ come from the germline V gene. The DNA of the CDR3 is TGTGCCAGCAGCCAAGATAGACTAGCCGCCTACGAGCAGTACTTC. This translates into CASSQDRLAAYEQYF.

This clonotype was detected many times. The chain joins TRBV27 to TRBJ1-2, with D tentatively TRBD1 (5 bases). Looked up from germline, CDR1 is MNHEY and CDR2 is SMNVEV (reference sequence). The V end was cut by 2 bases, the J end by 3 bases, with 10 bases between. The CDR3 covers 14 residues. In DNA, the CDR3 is TGTGCCAGCAGTTTAATGAGGGGCGACTATGGCTACACCTTC. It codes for CASSLMRGDYGYTF.

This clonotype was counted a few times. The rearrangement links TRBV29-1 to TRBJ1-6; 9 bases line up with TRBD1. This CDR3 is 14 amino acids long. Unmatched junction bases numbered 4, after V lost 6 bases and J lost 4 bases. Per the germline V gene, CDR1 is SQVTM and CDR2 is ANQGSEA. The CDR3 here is CSVGDRDYNSPLHF. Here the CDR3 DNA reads TGCAGCGTCGGGGACAGGGATTATAATTCACCCCTCCACTTT.

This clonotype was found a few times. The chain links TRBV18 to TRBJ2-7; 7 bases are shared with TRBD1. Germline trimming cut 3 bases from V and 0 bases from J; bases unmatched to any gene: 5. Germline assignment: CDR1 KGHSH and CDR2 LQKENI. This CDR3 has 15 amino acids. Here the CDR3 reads CASSPTDRNSYEQYF. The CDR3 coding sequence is TGTGCCAGCTCACCCACGGACAGGAACTCCTACGAGCAGTACTTC.

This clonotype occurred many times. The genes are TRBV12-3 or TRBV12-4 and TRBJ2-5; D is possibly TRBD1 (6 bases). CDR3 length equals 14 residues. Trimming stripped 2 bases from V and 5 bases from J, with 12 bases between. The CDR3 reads CASSLRTVTETQYF. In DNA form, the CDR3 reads TGTGCCAGCAGTTTAAGGACAGTAACTGAGACCCAGTACTTC.

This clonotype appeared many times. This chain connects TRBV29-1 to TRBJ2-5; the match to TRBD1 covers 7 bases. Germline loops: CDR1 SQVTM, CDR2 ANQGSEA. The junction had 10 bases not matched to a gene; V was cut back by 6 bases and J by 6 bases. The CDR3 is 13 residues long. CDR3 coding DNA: TGCAGCGTCGACTCTGGGACAGAAAAGACCCAGTACTTC. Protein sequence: CSVDSGTEKTQYF. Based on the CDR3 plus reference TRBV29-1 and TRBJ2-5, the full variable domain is SAVISQKPSRDICQRGTSLTIQCQVDSQVTMMFWYRQQPGQSLTLIATANQGSEATYESGFVIDKFPISRPNLTFSTLTVSNMSPEDSSIYLCSVDSGTEKTQYFGPGTRLLVL.